Listed here are 20 T cell receptor beta chains from one sample, sequenced in a study of T cell responses to AZD1222 COVID-19 vaccine. Measured with immunoSEQ multiplex PCR; TCRdb has only the in-frame clones, and not every one. This table holds about 160,000 clones, 90% found once. The sample here was peripheral blood, taken on day 0 of AZD1222 vaccination. Source of these receptors: an adult in good health.

This chain uses TRBV28 with TRBJ1-4; no definite D call. This CDR3 is built from 13 residues. Germline CDR1 is MDHEN and CDR2 is SYDVKM. The ends were cut back, 5 bases at V and 8 bases at J, with 12 bases in the middle. CDR3 loop: CASSPHGREKLFF. In DNA, the CDR3 is TGTGCCAGCAGTCCCCACGGTCGCGAAAAACTGTTTTTT.

This clone has only one observation. The CDR3 spells CASSEPGTSGGANTGELFF. CDR3 nucleotide sequence: TGTGCCAGCAGTGAACCCGGGACTAGCGGGGGGGCGAACACCGGGGAGCTGTTTTTT. The chain links TRBV2 to TRBJ2-2; TRBD2 matches at 16 bases. Trimming cost V 2 bases and J 0 bases; bases outside gene matches: 3. This CDR3 spans 19 amino acids. Germline CDR1 and CDR2: SNHLY and FYNNEI.

The chain has TRBV24-1 and TRBJ1-2, with 7 bases identical to TRBD1. Unmatched junction bases numbered 7, after V lost 3 bases and J lost 4 bases. This CDR3 is built from 15 residues. Per germline, CDR1 KGHDR and CDR2 SFDVKD. In DNA, the CDR3 is TGTGCCACCAGTGATATGGGACAGCCCCCCTATGGCTACACCTTC. Amino acids: CATSDMGQPPYGYTF.

The rearrangement links TRBV7-3 to TRBJ2-4; 9 nucleotides agree with TRBD2. Trimming cost V 5 bases and J 9 bases; bases outside gene matches: 8. Germline CDR1 and CDR2: SGHTA and FQGTGA. This CDR3 region has 14 residues. The CDR3 DNA reads TGTGCCAGCAGCGAACTAGCGGGTAGGGGCATTCAGTACTTC. Translated: CASSELAGRGIQYF. The full variable domain, rest sourced from reference TRBV7-3 and TRBJ2-4, is GAGVSQTPSNKVTEKGKYVELRCDPISGHTALYWYRQSLGQGPEFLIYFQGTGAADDSGLPNDRFFAVRPEGSVSTLKIQRTERGDSAVYLCASSELAGRGIQYFGAGTRLSVL.

Only a few counts were recorded for this clone. The chain joins TRBV11-1 to TRBJ1-2; D unresolved. Germline assignment: CDR1 SGHAT and CDR2 FQDESV (reference sequence). The CDR3 covers 15 residues. The V gene lost 6 bases and the J gene lost 0 bases, with 14 bases spanning the gap. The DNA of the CDR3 is TGTGCCAGCAGAAAACGAAGGGAAGCTAACTATGGCTACACCTTC. As protein: CASRKRREANYGYTF.

This clone was detected only once. The rearrangement links TRBV25-1 to TRBJ2-1; no reliable D call. The germline V gene has CDR1 MGHDK and CDR2 SYGVNS. The V gene lost 3 bases and the J gene lost 9 bases, with 15 bases spanning the gap. The CDR3 runs 14 residues. This chain's CDR3 is CASSDSGSGSEQFF. The DNA for the CDR3 is TGTGCCAGCAGTGATTCGGGTTCCGGAAGTGAGCAGTTCTTC.

The chain's CDR3 is CASSPRAGDTEAFF. CDR3 bases: TGTGCCAGCAGCCCCAGGGCCGGGGACACTGAAGCTTTCTTT. The chain links TRBV5-8 to TRBJ1-1, with a tentative D call TRBD1 (5 bases). The V gene's germline CDR1 is SGHTS and CDR2 YDEGEE. The CDR3 has 14 amino acids. The V end lost 4 bases, the J end lost 3 bases, and 13 bases lay between the germline ends.

The genes are TRBV19 and TRBJ2-7, with 8 bases fitting TRBD1. CDR3 length: 14 residues. V gave up 4 bases and J gave up 2 bases; unmatched junction bases: 4. Germline V gene data show CDR1 as LNHDA and CDR2 as SQIVND (reference sequence). CDR3 DNA sequence: TGTGCCAGTAGTACAGACAGGGGAACCTACGAGCAGTACTTC. This encodes CASSTDRGTYEQYF.

The chain couples TRBV5-3 to TRBJ1-2, with D possibly matching TRBD1 (6 bases). TRBV5-3 is labeled an ORF, and its function is uncertain. V gave up 0 bases and J gave up 0 bases, with 12 bases separating them. The CDR3 has 16 amino acids. CDR3 in amino acids: CARSLVSTGTNYGYTF. The CDR3 coding sequence is TGTGCCAGAAGCTTGGTTTCGACAGGAACTAACTATGGCTACACCTTC.

Details on this clone: Since a much larger clone is just one base distant, this may be a read error. Other DNA sequences in the sample encode the same CDR3. The V and J genes are TRBV5-8 and TRBJ1-2; 8 bases are shared with TRBD1. V was clipped by 8 bases and J by 2 bases; unmatched bases: 14. Germline V gene lookup returns CDR1 SGHTS and CDR2 YDEGEE. The CDR3 runs 16 residues. The CDR3 loop reads CASSPDWTGSNYGYTF. CDR3 sequence (DNA): TGTGCCAGTAGCCCGGATTGGACAGGGTCCAACTATGGCTACACCTTC. Full variable domain (remainder filled in from reference TRBV5-8 and TRBJ1-2): EAGVTQSPTHLIKTRGQQATLRCSPISGHTSVYWYQQALGLGLQFLLWYDEGEERNRGNFPPRFSGRQFPNYSSELNVNALELEDSALYLCASSPDWTGSNYGYTFGSGTRLTVV.

V gene TRBV18 combines with J gene TRBJ2-7; D unclear. This CDR3 region has 15 residues. CDR1 is KGHSH, CDR2 LQKENI, per germline. V shed 1 base and J shed 3 bases, with 13 bases lying between them. The CDR3 spells CASSPHGPPHYEQYF. The CDR3 DNA follows: TGTGCCAGCTCACCACATGGCCCGCCCCACTACGAGCAGTACTTC.

The chain recombines TRBV6-5 with TRBJ1-5; 9 nucleotides match TRBD1. The junction had 5 bases not matched to a gene; V was cut back by 6 bases and J by 2 bases. This CDR3 has 15 residues. CDR1 MNHEY and CDR2 SVGAGI come from the germline V gene. CDR3 amino acids: CASRTGGAGNQPQHF. The CDR3 nucleotides are TGTGCCAGCAGAACAGGGGGCGCGGGCAATCAGCCCCAGCATTTT.

This clone is a singleton in its sample. The rearrangement uses TRBV10-1 and TRBJ1-5; D is uncertain. There are 16 residues in the CDR3. CDR1 WNHNN and CDR2 SYGVQD come from the germline V gene (reference sequence). Trimming stripped 8 bases from V and 1 base from J, with 18 bases between. CDR3: CASLSLRPGSNQPQHF. In DNA form, the CDR3 reads TGCGCCAGCTTAAGTTTAAGGCCGGGAAGCAATCAGCCCCAGCATTTT.

V usage is TRBV5-1 and J usage is TRBJ2-3; weak D call: TRBD1 (5 bases). Deletions cut 5 bases from V and 2 bases from J, with 9 bases between. Germline V gene sequence: CDR1 SGHRS, CDR2 YFSETQ. This CDR3 comprises 13 residues. The CDR3 loop is CASRGAHTDTQYF. CDR3 bases: TGCGCCAGCAGAGGGGCACACACAGATACGCAGTATTTT.

The genes are TRBV28 and TRBJ1-4; 7 bases line up with TRBD1. The germline gives CDR1 MDHEN, CDR2 SYDVKM. This CDR3 comprises 15 residues. V lost 2 bases, J lost 9 bases, and 9 bases stayed unmatched. The chain's CDR3 is CASSLEGQMMKKLFF. Written as DNA, the CDR3 is TGTGCCAGCAGTTTAGAGGGACAGATGATGAAAAAACTGTTTTTT.

The chain is built from TRBV28 and TRBJ1-6; 10 positions agree with TRBD1. In germline, CDR1 is MDHEN, CDR2 SYDVKM. This CDR3 spans 16 amino acids. Trimming at V came to 6 bases and at J to 4 bases, leaving 6 bases not matched to a gene. CDR3 in DNA: TGTGCCAGCAGCTCCCCGGGACAGGGGTATAATTCACCCCTCCACTTT. As protein: CASSSPGQGYNSPLHF.

V usage is TRBV7-3 and J usage is TRBJ1-1; the D gene is possibly TRBD1 (5 bases). V shed 1 base and J shed 7 bases, with 19 bases lying between them. This CDR3 spans 16 amino acids. Germline lookup yields CDR1 SGHTA and CDR2 FQGTGA. The CDR3 here is CASSLNPGRAWFEAFF. The CDR3 nucleotides are TGTGCCAGCAGCTTAAATCCTGGCAGGGCTTGGTTTGAAGCTTTCTTT.

This sequence joins TRBV21-1 and TRBJ1-4. TRBV21-1 is reported as a pseudogene. This CDR3 has 12 residues. The CDR3 bases are TGTGCCACTACGACGGTCTTGGAAAAACTGTTTTTT. Translation: CATTTVLEKLFF.

The genes are TRBV6-6 and TRBJ1-5; no definite D call. This CDR3 has 12 amino acids. V was trimmed by 1 base and J by 4 bases, leaving 2 bases between them. Germline CDR1 MNHNY, CDR2 SVGAGI (reference sequence). CDR3 loop: CASSYYNQPQHF. CDR3 DNA sequence: TGTGCCAGCAGTTACTATAATCAGCCCCAGCATTTT.

Here the CDR3 reads CASSGEGRPTEAFF. The CDR3 coding sequence is TGTGCCAGCAGCGGGGAGGGGCGGCCCACTGAAGCTTTCTTT. The V gene is TRBV6-6, the J gene TRBJ1-1; TRBD1 is a possible D gene (5 bases). Trimming cost V 6 bases and J 4 bases, with 15 bases left between them. Per the germline V gene, CDR1 is MNHNY and CDR2 is SVGAGI (reference sequence). The CDR3 totals 14 residues.